A selection of T cell receptor beta chains follows, all from one sample in a study of OX40 agonist ivuxolimab in advanced cancers. Produced via immunoSEQ multiplex PCR; TCRdb's table is partial and in-frame only. Among over 45,000 clones listed, roughly 89% were seen once. Sequenced material: CD4+ or CD8+ T cells sorted from blood, taken in a trial of the OX40 agonist ivuxolimab. Receptors originate from an adult with an advanced solid tumor such as melanoma, head and neck, liver or kidney cancer. Both conserved end residues are part of each CDR3. D genes are given only for firm matches. Clone size is not always given. Where it is, it says once, few, many or a class for expanded clones.

TRBV27,TRBJ2-7,few,TRBD1,CASSLGQGADEQYF,TGTGCCAGCAGTCTTGGGCAGGGGGCTGACGAGCAGTACTTC
TRBV25-1,TRBJ2-1,-,-,CASRAWAGELVDEQFF,TGTGCCAGCAGGGCTTGGGCAGGGGAGTTGGTCGATGAGCAGTTCTTC
TRBV6-1,TRBJ2-2,-,-,CASSRPGLNTGELFF,TGTGCCAGCAGCAGGCCCGGACTTAACACCGGGGAGCTGTTTTTT
TRBV7-9,TRBJ2-3,-,-,CASSLAQGGASTQYF,TGTGCCAGCAGCTTAGCGCAGGGGGGCGCGAGTACGCAGTATTTT
TRBV5-4,TRBJ1-1,-,-,CASSFYLGRDTEAFF,TGTGCCAGCAGCTTTTATCTTGGGCGAGACACTGAAGCTTTCTTT
TRBV7-8,TRBJ1-3,-,TRBD1,CASSQTGLRNTIYF,TGTGCCAGCAGCCAGACAGGGTTGCGAAACACCATATATTTT
TRBV19,TRBJ2-7,-,-,CASSIDLSVYEQYF,TGTGCCAGTAGTATAGATCTATCGGTCTACGAGCAGTACTTC
TRBV19,TRBJ2-7,-,TRBD1,CASSIWDRGYEQYF,TGTGCCAGTAGTATTTGGGACAGGGGCTACGAGCAGTACTTC
TRBV19,TRBJ2-1,-,-,CASQAHNNEQFF,TGTGCCAGTCAAGCGCATAACAATGAGCAGTTCTTC
TRBV5-1,TRBJ2-7,-,-,CASGVGDDYEQYF,TGCGCCAGCGGGGTGGGGGACGACTACGAGCAGTACTTC
TRBV5-5,TRBJ1-6,-,-,CATSGQRNNSPLHF,TGTGCCACCAGTGGACAGCGAAACAATTCACCCCTCCACTTT
TRBV7-9,TRBJ1-4,-,-,CASRPLSALDEKLFF,TGTGCCAGCAGACCACTTTCGGCGTTGGACGAAAAACTGTTTTTT
TRBV4-1,TRBJ2-1,-,TRBD1,CASSDGTGGFVEQFF,TGCGCCAGCAGTGACGGGACAGGGGGATTTGTTGAGCAGTTCTTC
TRBV2,TRBJ2-2,-,TRBD2,CASSATGTSVNTGELFF,TGTGCCAGCAGCGCAACCGGGACTAGCGTGAACACCGGGGAGCTGTTTTTT
TRBV5-1,TRBJ1-1,-,TRBD1,CASSLGWGQAEAFF,TGCGCCAGCAGCTTGGGATGGGGACAGGCTGAAGCTTTCTTT
TRBV2,TRBJ2-5,-,-,CATWDGLESQYF,TGTGCCACCTGGGACGGACTCGAGTCCCAGTACTTC
TRBV7-9,TRBJ2-1,-,TRBD1,CASSPTGGSYNEQFF,TGTGCCAGCAGCCCTACAGGGGGCTCCTACAATGAGCAGTTCTTC
TRBV27,TRBJ1-5,-,-,CASSLSGGNQPQHF,TGTGCCAGCAGTTTATCAGGGGGAAATCAGCCCCAGCATTTT
TRBV5-1,TRBJ2-1,-,-,CASSLGWERSYNEQFF,TGCGCCAGCAGCTTGGGCTGGGAGCGGTCCTACAATGAGCAGTTCTTC
TRBV5-1,TRBJ1-4,-,TRBD1,CASSSGQGIEKLFF,TGCGCCAGCAGCTCCGGACAGGGGATAGAAAAACTGTTTTTT
TRBV19,TRBJ2-7,-,-,CASSIALSGEQYF,TGTGCCAGTAGTATCGCCCTTAGTGGAGAGCAGTACTTC
TRBV19,TRBJ1-4,-,-,CASSMYSTETYEKLFF,TGTGCCAGTAGTATGTATTCGACAGAAACTTATGAAAAACTGTTTTTT
TRBV15,TRBJ2-2,-,-,CATSMDGWRIATRELFF,TGTGCCACCAGTATGGACGGTTGGAGAATAGCTACAAGGGAGCTGTTTTTT
TRBV6-5,TRBJ2-1,-,TRBD2,CASKHHSGGASEQFF,TGTGCCAGCAAGCACCATAGCGGGGGGGCTAGTGAGCAGTTCTTC
TRBV5-1,TRBJ2-5,few,TRBD2,CASSLASASGGRETQYF,TGCGCCAGCAGCTTGGCCTCGGCTAGCGGGGGGAGAGAGACCCAGTACTTC
TRBV27,TRBJ2-7,-,-,CATPCAAGCSYEQYF,TGTGCCACCCCCTGCGCGGCAGGGTGCTCCTACGAGCAGTACTTC
TRBV19,TRBJ2-7,once,-,CASSIRDMMYEQYF,TGTGCCAGTAGTATCCGGGACATGATGTACGAGCAGTACTTC
TRBV28,TRBJ2-7,-,TRBD2,CASNLSGRARYEQYF,TGTGCCAGCAACCTTAGCGGGAGGGCCCGTTACGAGCAGTACTTC
TRBV7-9,TRBJ2-5,-,-,CASSLSAKETQYF,TGTGCCAGCAGCTTATCAGCCAAAGAGACCCAGTACTTC
TRBV6-1,TRBJ1-2,many,-,CASSENLMGGYTF,TGTGCCAGCAGTGAAAATTTGATGGGGGGCTACACCTTC